This T cell receptor (delta chain) appears in the sequencing data of a study of Vδ1+ human thymocytes. After alphabeta T cell depletion, CD3+ Vdelta1+ Vdelta2- thymocytes were sorted. This clone has a handful of counts. What it recognizes is unknown. CDR1 is TSWWSYY, CDR2 QGS, per germline. The CDR3 runs 15 residues. Trimming pared 2 bases from V and 4 bases from J, leaving 11 bases between. Whole-study findings and limits: TRD repertoires were essentially private, unlike widely shared TRG clonotypes. Thymic TRG and TRD repertoires appeared highly polyclonal, with Gaussian CDR3 length distributions. Thymic delta-chain repertoires held roughly 20% Vdelta2 sequences and few Vdelta3, despite high sort purity. Bulk repertoire data may be misinterpreted because of unexpected Vdelta2 sequences.

RNA was extracted from the cells and then reverse transcribed. CDR3 amplicons came from multiplex PCR with pooled V-gene forward and constant-region reverse primers. TCRdb reapplied CATT to the multiplex PCR reads. The data show around 76,000 delta-chain clones, about 35% seen once. Material: Vdelta1+ gamma-delta thymocytes from the thymus. Documented subset: FACS-sorted CD3+ TCRalphabeta- TCRVdelta1+ TCRVdelta2- thymocytes. V usage is TRDV1 and J usage is TRDJ2, with D possibly TRDD2 on 5 matching bases. This receptor was identified in a boy under two years old who had congenital heart surgery. The CDR3 DNA reads as TGTGCTCTTGGGGAAAAATTCCTCGAGACAGCACAACTCTTCTTT. It specifies CALGEKFLETAQLFF.